The present TCR beta chain was sequenced within a study of cytomegalovirus exposure and HLA in healthy donors. This clone was detected only once. 60 Vbeta and 13 Jbeta primers were used in PCR. Libraries were prepared by immunoSEQ multiplex PCR; TCRdb keeps only in-frame clonotypes and omits some of them. The sample records around 120,000 clones, around three quarters being singletons. Trimming left V 5 bases short and J 6 bases short, with 19 bases between. The CDR3 runs 15 residues. Germline assignment: CDR1 SGHVS and CDR2 FQNEAQ. V usage is TRBV7-8 and J usage is TRBJ1-1, with D hard to call. This receptor was identified in a woman in her sixties or seventies in good health and CMV-seropositive. The specimen sequenced was PBMCs. The CDR3 loop reads CASSRPVGRGAEAFF. The CDR3 bases are TGTGCCAGCAGCCGCCCCGTCGGCCGAGGCGCTGAAGCTTTCTTT. Drawing the rest from reference TRBV7-8 and TRBJ1-1, the complete variable domain is GAGVSQSPRYKVAKRGQDVALRCDPISGHVSLFWYQQALGQGPEFLTYFQNEAQLDKSGLPSDRFFAERPEGSVSTLKIQRTQQEDSAVYLCASSRPVGRGAEAFFGQGTRLTVV.